This T cell receptor beta chain is drawn from a study of cytomegalovirus exposure and HLA in healthy donors. Notes on this clone: Antigen: not known.

Findings and caveats of the study: It was assumed in the presence/absence analyses that sequencing depth was roughly uniform across donors.

V dropped 7 bases and J dropped 7 bases, with 16 bases sitting between them. The CDR3 has 13 residues. Germline values: CDR1 MDHEN, CDR2 SYDVKM. Vbeta (60) and Jbeta (13) primers were used in the PCR. Method: immunoSEQ multiplex PCR; TCRdb's copy keeps in-frame clones and lacks some. In the table there are about 160,000 clones, just under 75% of which are singletons. The sequenced sample was PBMCs. This chain links TRBV28 with TRBJ1-2, with a possible D match to TRBD1 (6 bases). The sequence derives from a woman aged 18-29 years in good health and CMV-seronegative. CDR3 bases: TGTGCCAGCATCCCCCGCCACAGGGCTGGCTACACCTTC. Its protein product is CASIPRHRAGYTF.